This T cell receptor beta chain was identified in a study of OX40 agonist ivuxolimab in advanced cancers. Describing the broader study: Ivuxolimab was an agonistic, fully human IgG2 monoclonal antibody directed against OX40 (CD134), a costimulatory receptor. Intravenous ivuxolimab was administered to patients every 2 weeks at six dose levels: 0.01, 0.1, 0.3, 1.5, 3 and 10 mg/kg. Among the 52 dose-escalation patients, roughly 20 had hepatocellular carcinoma, 15 or so melanoma, 9 renal cell carcinoma and 9 head and neck cancer. In the dose-escalation cohort, 82.7% of patients were male, and the mean age was approximately 60 years, with a range of roughly 23 to 85. Prior anti-PD-1, anti-PD-L1 or anti-CTLA-4 therapy was permitted, and 40% of dose-escalation patients had received checkpoint inhibitors. Partial responses occurred in three dose-escalation patients, of whom one had hepatocellular carcinoma and two had cutaneous melanoma. Peripheral TCRbeta sequencing was intended to test whether TCR sequence diversity was altered and clonal T-cell expansion was caused by ivuxolimab. The paper describes the monotherapy dose-escalation part (N of about 52 patients) of the phase I trial of ivuxolimab.

The trial excluded patients who had a history of autoimmune disease or who were on systemic immunosuppression. Peripheral blood for TCR sequencing was drawn from every dose cohort at baseline, at cycle 4 day 1 and at cycle 7 day 1. Samples came from an open-label, multicenter, first-in-human phase I dose-escalation trial of ivuxolimab. Adults with locally advanced or metastatic head and neck squamous cell, hepatocellular, melanoma or renal cell carcinoma were enrolled in the trial. Before TCR sequencing, CD4+ T cells and CD8+ T cells were sorted from peripheral blood as separate populations. What the work shows at the level of the full study, not this receptor alone: Partial responders in the 0.1-3.0 mg/kg groups had among the lowest normalized peripheral clonal expansion, especially among CD8+ T cells. After ivuxolimab, CD8+ T cells had more expanded clones than CD4+ T cells on average. At doses of 0.1 to 3.0 mg/kg, clonal expansion of both CD4+ and CD8+ T cells in blood was seen between baseline and week 6. Low levels of normalized T-cell clonal expansion were also shown by some nonresponding patients. The antigen specificity of the clonally expanded peripheral T cells was not determined.

Genomic DNA was isolated from the sorted cells so that the TCRbeta CDR3 region could be sequenced. TCRbeta CDR3 regions were sequenced using the immunoSEQ Assay. The immuneACCESS repertoire file appears here via TCRdb, limited to in-frame rearrangements. These files lack a portion of the clones; in checked studies, under half of the deficit traces to unresolved V genes, and the cause of the others is not known. This sample lists over 95,000 clones; approximately 90% were detected once. 0.7% to 1% of the sample goes to the ten largest clones. Compared with germline, V lacks 5 bases and J lacks 8 bases; bases without a gene match: 3. Inclusive of the bounding cysteine and phenylalanine, the CDR3 is 13 residues long. Kept here is only the CDR3 DNA, which spans 39 bases and is read in frame from base 1. This clone was observed a few times. Its antigen is unknown. Per-base quality was not reported, and no clone a single base away is much larger than it.

This receptor was identified in an adult with an advanced solid tumor such as melanoma, head and neck, liver or kidney cancer. The chain is assembled from TRBV23-1 and TRBJ1-5; TRBD1 fits 10 bases in the junction. TRBV23-1 is labeled an ORF, and its function is uncertain. The specimen comprised CD4+ or CD8+ T cells sorted from blood, sampled in a trial of the OX40 agonist ivuxolimab. The nucleotide sequence is given as TGCGCCAGCAGTTTGGGACAGGGGAAGCCCCAGCATTTT. It translates as CASSLGQGKPQHF.